This T cell receptor beta chain comes out of a study of blood T cells in healthy people across ages (dated by TCRdb to 2015 to 2017). A note on the overall study: Template switching captured roughly one uniquely barcoded TCR beta cDNA molecule per two T cells in model experiments. The study analyzed two additional independent replicas of 1 million unique cDNA reads from the same blood draw for two donors, one aged 18 to 29 and one aged 80 or older. Donors were grouped into four age groups: young (average 16 years), middle-aged (39), aged (around 60) and long-lived (about 90). Donors of different ages were randomly distributed across sequencing lanes to avoid experimental bias. The study measured age-related changes in TCR beta repertoire diversity using deep sequencing normalized with unique cDNA molecular identifiers. General study outcomes and caveats: Estimates of total diversity from one million sequenced T cells were regarded as lower bounds and underestimates. As age increased, observed TCR beta diversity per million T cells dropped in a roughly linear way, and a significant reduction was already evident by age about 40. Since profiling was done on bulk unsorted PBMCs, naive and antigen-experienced compartments could not be conclusively compared. There was a strong correlation between observed TCR beta diversity and the percentage of naive T cells measured by flow cytometry. Donor CMV infection status was unknown, potentially confounding age-related changes in expanded clonotypes. Compared with the aged group, the long-lived group had more naive CD4+ T cells, fewer expanded clones and increased TCR diversity, suggesting age selection.

Comments on this clonotype: What this receptor recognizes is not known. No base quality information exists; no much larger clone differs at one position.

Systemically healthy Caucasian individuals from Russia, roughly 40 in total and aged about 6 to 95 years, were included as donors. Approximately 10 milliliters of peripheral blood were collected from each donor into EDTA-treated Vacutainer tubes. Ficoll-Paque density-gradient centrifugation was used to isolate PBMCs, with at least 6 million obtained per sample. Total RNA was extracted from PBMCs with Trizol reagent, with at least 5.5 micrograms obtained per sample. For every donor, flow cytometry on a PBMC aliquot measured the percentage of naive CD45RAhigh/CD27high T cells. The CDR3 goes from the cysteine to the phenylalanine over 16 residues. Left in the record is the CDR3 DNA by itself, 48 bases read in frame from the first base. V is cut by 2 bases and J by 0 bases, and the space between the germline ends is 14 bases. CDR1 and CDR2 (KGHSH, LQKENI) derive from the germline V gene. Library method: 5' RACE. The run used an Illumina HiSeq 2500. A second PCR of about 7 to 12 cycles was run with a J-beta primer mix and a sample-barcoded 5' primer. A template-switch 5' adaptor carrying 12 random nucleotides introduced a unique molecular identifier onto each TCR beta cDNA molecule. Each sample yielded at least 3 million CDR3-containing paired-end reads. The Mint cDNA synthesis kit, primed by a TRBC-specific oligonucleotide, was used to synthesize first-strand cDNA from all RNA. All cDNA was treated with uracil-DNA glycosylase and then went through a first 18-cycle PCR with the universal primers M1SS and BC2_uni_R. The source study handled its data this way. Normalization of each sample was performed by random selection of 1 million high-quality reads, each carrying a distinct molecular identifier. Instead of being binned into consensus sequences, reads with shared molecular identifiers were discarded. CDR3 identification, clonotype clustering and error correction used MiTCR with a Q25 quality threshold and the strictest error-elimination algorithm. A nonparametric unseen species model with Euler transformation was used to estimate lower-bound total TCR beta diversity. The public reads were reprocessed in TCRdb via fastp at Q25 and MiXCR, keeping in-frame beta chains. One record per CDR3 amino acid sequence lists the most common genes and DNA. The V and J calls, along with clone size, are taken from TCRdb and not from the paper's own processing. Across this sample there are 660,000 or so distinct CDR3 sequences, with around 54% seen only once. The ten largest clones take up 30% to 40% of the sample.

The specimen sequenced was blood. This TCR was sampled from a man between 60 and 70 years old in good health. Here the chain combines TRBV18 and TRBJ2-7; no D segment can be confidently identified. Here is the DNA: TGTGCCAGCTCACCAAATCTCCAGGCGGACTCCTACGAGCAGTACTTC. This yields the protein CASSPNLQADSYEQYF.